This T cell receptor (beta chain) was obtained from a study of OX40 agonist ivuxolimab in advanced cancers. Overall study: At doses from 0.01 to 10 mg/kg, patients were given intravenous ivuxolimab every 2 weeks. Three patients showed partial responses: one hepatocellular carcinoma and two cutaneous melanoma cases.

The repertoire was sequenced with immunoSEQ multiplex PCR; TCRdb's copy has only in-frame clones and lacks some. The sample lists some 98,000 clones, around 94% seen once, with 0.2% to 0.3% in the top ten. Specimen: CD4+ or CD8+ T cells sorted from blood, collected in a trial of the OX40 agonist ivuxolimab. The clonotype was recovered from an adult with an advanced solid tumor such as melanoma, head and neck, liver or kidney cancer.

In nucleotides, the CDR3 is TGTGCCAGCAGTATACAGGGGATGGGGGAGACCCAGTACTTC. It translates to CASSIQGMGETQYF. The rearrangement uses TRBV28 and TRBJ2-5, with 7 bases that match TRBD1. Germline trimming cut 5 bases from V and 5 bases from J; bases unmatched to any gene: 8. Germline V gives CDR1 MDHEN, CDR2 SYDVKM. This CDR3 has 14 amino acids. Drawing the rest from reference TRBV28 and TRBJ2-5, the complete variable domain is DVKVTQSSRYLVKRTGEKVFLECVQDMDHENMFWYRQDPGLGLRLIYFSYDVKMKEKGDIPEGYSVSREKKERFSLILESASTNQTSMYLCASSIQGMGETQYFGPGTRLLVL.